Below, 5 T cell receptor beta chains from the same sample are listed, as sequenced in a study of shared clonotypes between healthy human individuals. Profiled with immunoSEQ multiplex PCR; TCRdb holds only in-frame clones, not every one. The sample includes more than 400,000 clones, approximately 94% of them seen just once. Sequenced material: naive CD4+ T cells sorted from blood. Subset given: CD45RA+ positively selected. Receptors originate from a woman aged 25-40 years in good health.

The rearrangement links TRBV6-5 to TRBJ1-6; D may be TRBD1 (5 bases). The V end lost 2 bases, the J end lost 5 bases, and 10 bases lay between the germline ends. CDR1 MNHEY and CDR2 SVGAGI come from the germline V gene. This CDR3 contains 15 residues. CDR3 bases: TGTGCCAGCAGTTACGACGACAGCGATAATTCACCCCTCCACTTT. It codes for CASSYDDSDNSPLHF.

V usage is TRBV18 and J usage is TRBJ1-1; maybe TRBD1 (5 bases). CDR3 length: 14 residues. V dropped 2 bases and J dropped 4 bases, with 11 bases sitting between them. Germline loops: CDR1 KGHSH, CDR2 LQKENI. The CDR3 loop is CASSPARGSTEAFF. The CDR3 coding sequence is TGTGCCAGCTCACCAGCGAGGGGATCCACTGAAGCTTTCTTT.

V gene TRBV11-2 combines with J gene TRBJ2-2; maybe TRBD2 (7 bases). The CDR3 loop spans 15 amino acids. Germline V CDR1 and CDR2: SGHAT, FQNNGV. The V and J ends lost 10 bases and 1 base respectively, with 16 bases between them. CDR3 region: CAIRGGGQNTGELFF. Written as DNA, the CDR3 is TGTGCCATCCGCGGCGGGGGCCAGAACACCGGGGAGCTGTTTTTT.

Comments on this clone: Within the sample, other DNA sequences also encode this same CDR3. The V and J genes are TRBV6-1 and TRBJ1-1; tentatively, D is TRBD1 (5 bases). V lost 2 bases and J lost 4, with 8 bases in between. The CDR3 sequence is 13 residues long. The V gene's germline CDR1 is MNHNS and CDR2 SASEGT. CDR3 region: CASSEQGGTEAFF. The CDR3 bases are TGTGCCAGCAGTGAACAGGGTGGCACTGAAGCTTTCTTT.

The V call is TRBV18, the J call TRBJ2-3; D unclear. CDR1 is KGHSH, CDR2 LQKENI, per germline. The CDR3 has 15 residues. Trimming cost V 1 base and J 6 bases, with 14 bases left between them. The DNA for the CDR3 is TGTGCCAGCTCACCACTACTTGGGCCGGCGGATACGCAGTATTTT. This codes for CASSPLLGPADTQYF.